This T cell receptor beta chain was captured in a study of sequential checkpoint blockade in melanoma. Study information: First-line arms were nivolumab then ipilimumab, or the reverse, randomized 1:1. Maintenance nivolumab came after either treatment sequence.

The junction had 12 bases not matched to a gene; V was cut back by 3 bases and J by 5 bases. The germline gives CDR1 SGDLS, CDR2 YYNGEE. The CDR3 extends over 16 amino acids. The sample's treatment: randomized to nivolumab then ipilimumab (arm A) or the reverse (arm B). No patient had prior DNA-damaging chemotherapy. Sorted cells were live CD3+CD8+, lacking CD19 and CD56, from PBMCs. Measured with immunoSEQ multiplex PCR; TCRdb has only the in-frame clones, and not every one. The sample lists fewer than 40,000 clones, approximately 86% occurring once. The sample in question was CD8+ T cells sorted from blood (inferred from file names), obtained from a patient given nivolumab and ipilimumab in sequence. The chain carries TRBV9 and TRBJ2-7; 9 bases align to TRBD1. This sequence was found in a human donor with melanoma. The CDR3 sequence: CASSDGETGGVDEQYF. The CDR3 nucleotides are TGTGCCAGCAGCGACGGAGAAACAGGGGGCGTCGACGAGCAGTACTTC.